This note documents a single T cell receptor (beta chain) sequence. This record comes from a study of cytomegalovirus exposure and HLA in healthy donors. With 60 Vbeta and 13 Jbeta primers, the PCR was carried out. TCRdb keeps only in-frame clones here, not all; method: immunoSEQ multiplex PCR. This sample has some 100,000 clones, with approximately 80% found just once. Germline lookup yields CDR1 SGHRS and CDR2 YFSETQ. V was cut by 3 bases and J by 0 bases, with 16 bases left in between. The CDR3 spans 17 residues. The source of this sequence is a woman in her thirties in good health and CMV-seronegative. V is TRBV5-1 and J is TRBJ2-1; perhaps TRBD1 as D (7 bases). The sample was PBMCs. The CDR3 loop reads CASSWGERDSSYNEQFF. The CDR3, as DNA: TGCGCCAGCAGCTGGGGGGAACGGGACAGCTCCTACAATGAGCAGTTCTTC.